This TCR beta chain was retrieved from a study of beta chain features in type 1 diabetes. Expressed TCRB transcripts were sequenced after all isolated RNA was converted to cDNA. Sequencing was performed with immunoSEQ multiplex PCR; in TCRdb, only in-frame clones are kept and a portion is missing. The top ten clones hold around 0.065% of a sample with hundreds of thousands of clones, over 25% of them seen once. General observations from the study: There was no resolution here of whether HLA type influences TCRB rearrangement. High-TCR-expressing cells could be over-represented by cDNA sequencing.

As concerns this clone: Its antigen is currently unknown.

This CDR3 comprises 11 residues. CDR1 ENHRY and CDR2 SYGVKD come from the germline V gene. Trimming removed 3 bases at V and 8 bases at J, with 7 bases between. This TCR was recovered from a man between 18 and 35 years old in good health. The sequencing input was naive CD4+ T cells from blood. The chain uses TRBV10-3 and TRBJ1-2; TRBD1 might be the D (5 bases). CDR3 in DNA: TGTGCCATCAGTGATCAGGGAGGCTACACCTTC. It is translated as CAISDQGGYTF.